Listed below are T cell receptor beta chains from one sample, sequenced in a study of regulatory T cells in long-lasting Graves disease. TCRdb passed the multiplex PCR reads through MiXCR, listing each CDR3 protein once. Here the sample spans hundreds of thousands of distinct CDR3 sequences, about 16% being singletons. This sample also appeared in a second study, on T cells in Graves' hyperthyroidism and ophthalmopathy.

This specimen consisted of peripheral blood mononuclear cells (PBMCs), obtained at new diagnosis, from a patient treated with antithyroid drugs. Receptors originate from a woman between 25 and 40 years old with Graves disease. Each CDR3 is given with its conserved first and last residue. The D gene is left open where the match is weak. Where a row states a size, it is once, few, many or the class of an expanded clone; other rows omit it.

D,length,V,J,size,CDR3,DNA
TRBD2,12,TRBV25-1,TRBJ2-7,NA,CASSVSGTTQYF,TGTGCCAGCAGTGTATCCGGGACTACACAGTACTTC
NA,15,TRBV5-6,TRBJ1-5,NA,CASSGSRTPGPPQHF,TGTGCCAGCAGCGGATCGAGGACGCCCGGGCCGCCCCAGCATTTT
NA,16,TRBV3-1,TRBJ2-1,many,CASSQDLGISYNEQFF,TGTGCCAGCAGCCAAGATTTAGGAATCTCCTACAATGAGCAGTTCTTC
NA,17,TRBV9,TRBJ1-1,NA,CASSSVRAGSGRAEAFF,TGTGCCAGCAGTTCGGTCCGTGCAGGCTCAGGTAGGGCTGAAGCTTTCTTT
NA,13,TRBV15,TRBJ2-1,few,CATSRDYPGDQFF,TGTGCCACCAGCAGAGATTACCCCGGGGACCAGTTCTTC
TRBD2,15,TRBV3-1,TRBJ2-1,NA,CASSQSSGVNNEQFF,TGTGCCAGCAGCCAGTCTAGCGGGGTAAACAATGAGCAGTTCTTC
TRBD1,15,TRBV5-1,TRBJ2-7,few,CASSFTTGSSYEQYF,TGCGCCAGCAGCTTTACGACAGGGAGCTCCTACGAGCAGTACTTC
NA,15,TRBV20-1,TRBJ2-1,few,CSAPGEGSSYNEQFF,TGCAGTGCCCCGGGAGAGGGAAGCTCCTACAATGAGCAGTTCTTC
NA,15,TRBV28,TRBJ2-1,many,CASSGLAGRGDEQFF,TGTGCCAGCAGTGGATTGGCGGGTCGGGGTGATGAGCAGTTCTTC
TRBD1,17,TRBV28,TRBJ2-3,few,CASSLFPGRGRGDTQYF,TGTGCCAGCAGTTTATTCCCCGGCAGGGGGCGCGGAGATACGCAGTATTTT
NA,17,TRBV27,TRBJ1-6,few,CASSPPPVGWGHSPLHF,TGTGCCAGCAGTCCCCCTCCGGTGGGGTGGGGGCATTCACCCCTCCACTTT
TRBD2,17,TRBV4-1,TRBJ2-2,NA,CASSQSSGRAGTGELFF,TGCGCCAGCAGCCAGTCGAGCGGGAGGGCCGGAACCGGGGAGCTGTTTTTT
NA,17,TRBV28,TRBJ1-6,NA,CASSRTGVGSYNSPLHF,TGTGCCAGCAGTCGCACAGGAGTCGGCTCCTATAATTCACCCCTCCACTTT
NA,12,TRBV20-1,TRBJ2-3,many,CSVIGLSDTQYF,TGCAGTGTAATTGGGCTCTCAGATACGCAGTATTTT
NA,15,TRBV29-1,TRBJ2-2,few,CSVPSGWGDTGELFF,TGCAGCGTCCCCTCGGGCTGGGGGGACACCGGGGAGCTGTTTTTT
NA,14,TRBV7-2,TRBJ2-5,many,CASSLGLGLETQYF,TGTGCCAGCAGCTTAGGTCTCGGGCTAGAGACCCAGTACTTC
TRBD2,15,TRBV9,TRBJ2-1,many,CASSVGLAGYNEQFF,TGTGCCAGCAGCGTAGGGCTAGCGGGATACAATGAGCAGTTCTTC
TRBD2,18,TRBV4-2,TRBJ2-3,few,CASRRSGTSERDTDTQYF,TGTGCCAGCAGACGATCCGGGACTAGCGAGAGGGACACAGATACGCAGTATTTT
TRBD2,16,TRBV7-2,TRBJ2-2,few,CASSSIAGVRTGELFF,TGTGCCAGCAGCTCAATAGCGGGAGTGAGGACCGGGGAGCTGTTTTTT
TRBD1,14,TRBV12-3/TRBV12-4,TRBJ1-1,many,CASSLRTGATEAFF,TGTGCCAGCAGTTTAAGGACAGGGGCTACTGAAGCTTTCTTT
NA,13,TRBV20-1,TRBJ2-7,many,CSAWIGTAYEQYF,TGCAGTGCCTGGATAGGCACAGCCTACGAGCAGTACTTC
NA,15,TRBV6-5,TRBJ2-7,many,CASSYQGESSYEQYF,TGTGCCAGCAGTTACCAGGGAGAAAGCTCCTACGAGCAGTACTTC
TRBD2,17,TRBV27,TRBJ2-3,few,CASSLREPGLASDTQYF,TGTGCCAGCAGTTTAAGGGAACCGGGACTAGCCTCGGATACGCAGTATTTT
TRBD2,15,TRBV30,TRBJ2-1,many,CAWSRGLAGGSEQFF,TGTGCCTGGAGTAGGGGGCTAGCGGGAGGGAGTGAGCAGTTCTTC
NA,15,TRBV5-1,TRBJ1-1,few,CASSLETASNTEAFF,TGCGCCAGCAGCTTGGAGACAGCCTCGAACACTGAAGCTTTCTTT
NA,15,TRBV27,TRBJ2-7,few,CASSSLQLGVYEQYF,TGTGCCAGCAGTTCACTACAATTGGGGGTCTACGAGCAGTACTTC
NA,16,TRBV19,TRBJ1-1,NA,CASSPPPPLWQGAAFF,TGTGCCAGTAGTCCACCGCCACCCCTTTGGCAGGGCGCAGCTTTCTTT
NA,11,TRBV28,TRBJ2-7,few,CASSRDHEQYF,TGTGCCAGCAGTCGAGACCACGAGCAGTACTTC
NA,13,TRBV3-1,TRBJ1-1,NA,CASSQGGGFEAFF,TGTGCCAGCAGCCAAGGTGGAGGGTTTGAAGCTTTCTTT
NA,15,TRBV7-2,TRBJ2-7,many,CASSHQKTGTYEQYF,TGTGCCAGCAGCCATCAAAAAACAGGCACCTACGAGCAGTACTTC
NA,13,TRBV13,TRBJ2-2,few,CASSWWGAGELFF,TGTGCCAGCAGTTGGTGGGGGGCCGGGGAGCTGTTTTTT
TRBD2,17,TRBV30,TRBJ2-3,NA,CAWIPAGSGRARDTQYF,TGTGCCTGGATCCCCGCGGGGAGCGGGAGGGCCCGAGATACGCAGTATTTT
NA,15,TRBV7-9,TRBJ1-4,many,CASSPQDATNEKLFF,TGTGCCAGCAGCCCCCAAGATGCAACTAATGAAAAACTGTTTTTT
TRBD2,13,TRBV20-1,TRBJ2-1,many,CSARTSGYNEQFF,TGCAGTGCCCGGACTAGCGGCTACAATGAGCAGTTCTTC
NA,11,TRBV29-1,TRBJ2-5,few,CSARTSGPQYF,NA
NA,14,TRBV5-1,TRBJ1-1,few,CASRPEYLSRGAFF,TGCGCCAGCAGACCTGAGTATCTTAGTAGGGGAGCTTTCTTT
TRBD2,15,TRBV18,TRBJ2-1,NA,CASSPPGLAGREQFF,TGTGCCAGCTCACCACCGGGGCTAGCGGGACGTGAGCAGTTCTTC
NA,16,TRBV7-3,TRBJ2-1,few,CASSLSFSQGGDEQFF,TGTGCCAGCAGCTTAAGTTTCTCTCAGGGGGGTGATGAGCAGTTCTTC
TRBD2,12,TRBV27,TRBJ2-7,NA,CATIAGPYEQYF,TGTGCCACTATAGCGGGACCCTACGAGCAGTACTTC
NA,12,TRBV19,TRBJ2-1,few,CASSIGDNEQFF,TGTGCCAGTAGTATAGGTGACAATGAGCAGTTCTTC
TRBD1,12,TRBV9,TRBJ2-1,NA,CASSATGGAQFF,TGTGCCAGCAGCGCGACAGGGGGGGCGCAGTTCTTC
NA,14,TRBV6-1,TRBJ1-1,many,CASSAILEGTEAFF,TGTGCCAGCAGTGCTATATTGGAGGGAACTGAAGCTTTCTTT
NA,15,TRBV14,TRBJ1-1,many,CASSQTTVRNTEAFF,TGTGCCAGCAGCCAGACGACAGTAAGGAACACTGAAGCTTTCTTT
TRBD1,15,TRBV28,TRBJ1-1,many,CASSLLTGGAGEAFF,TGTGCCAGCAGTTTACTCACAGGGGGCGCGGGTGAAGCTTTCTTT
NA,11,TRBV5-1,TRBJ2-7,many,CASSPAYEQYF,TGTGCCAGCAGCCCTGCGTACGAGCAGTACTTC
NA,13,TRBV2,TRBJ2-5,NA,CASLKGGAGTQYF,TGTGCCAGCCTCAAAGGGGGAGCCGGGACCCAGTACTTC
NA,15,TRBV29-1,TRBJ2-1,NA,CSVVAGIHSYNEQFF,TGCAGCGTTGTAGCAGGGATCCACTCCTACAATGAGCAGTTCTTC
NA,12,TRBV7-2,TRBJ2-5,many,CASSQTVETQYF,TGTGCCAGCAGCCAGACGGTGGAGACCCAGTACTTC
TRBD1,15,TRBV7-9,TRBJ1-4,NA,CASKGGTGVNEKLFF,TGTGCCAGCAAAGGCGGGACAGGAGTTAATGAAAAACTGTTTTTT
TRBD2,15,TRBV28,TRBJ2-1,NA,CASSFLSGVNNEQFF,TGTGCCAGCAGTTTTCTCAGCGGGGTGAACAATGAGCAGTTCTTC
NA,15,TRBV20-1,TRBJ2-2,few,CSARAPALGSGELFF,TGCAGTGCTAGAGCCCCGGCCCTCGGGTCCGGGGAGCTGTTTTTT
NA,13,TRBV12-3/TRBV12-4,TRBJ2-6,few,CASRLSGANVLTF,TGTGCCAGCAGGCTCTCTGGGGCCAACGTCCTGACTTTC
NA,15,TRBV7-2,TRBJ1-5,NA,CASSSQLGSNQPQHF,TGTGCCAGCAGCTCCCAACTGGGAAGCAATCAGCCCCAGCATTTT